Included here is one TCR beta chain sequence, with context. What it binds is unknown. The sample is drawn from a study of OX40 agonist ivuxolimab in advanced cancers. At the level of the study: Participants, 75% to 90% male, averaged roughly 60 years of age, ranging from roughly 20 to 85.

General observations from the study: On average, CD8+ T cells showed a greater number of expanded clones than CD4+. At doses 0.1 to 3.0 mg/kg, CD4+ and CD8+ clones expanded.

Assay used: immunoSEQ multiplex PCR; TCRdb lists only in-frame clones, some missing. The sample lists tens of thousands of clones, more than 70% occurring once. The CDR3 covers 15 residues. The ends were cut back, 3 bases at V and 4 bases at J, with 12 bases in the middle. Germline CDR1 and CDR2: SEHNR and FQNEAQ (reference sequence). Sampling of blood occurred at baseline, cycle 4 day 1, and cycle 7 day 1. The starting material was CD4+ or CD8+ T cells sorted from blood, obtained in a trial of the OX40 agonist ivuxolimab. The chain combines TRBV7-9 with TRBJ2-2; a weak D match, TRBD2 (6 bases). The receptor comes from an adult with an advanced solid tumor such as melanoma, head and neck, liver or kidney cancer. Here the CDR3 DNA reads TGTGCCAGCAGCTTTTTCTCCGGGGGCACCGGGGAGCTGTTTTTT. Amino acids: CASSFFSGGTGELFF.